This T cell receptor (beta chain) emerged from a study of response to subunit inactivated influenza vaccine. Points from the study as a whole: The authors proposed limited new T cell recruitment per seasonal influenza vaccination.

Germline CDR1 and CDR2: MNHNS and SASEGT. V shed 8 bases and J shed 4 bases, with 17 bases lying between them. The CDR3 covers 14 residues. MiXCR was run by TCRdb on the RT-PCR reads, yielding one entry per CDR3 protein. This table has hundreds of thousands of distinct CDR3 sequences, about 15% appearing once. Comment on this clonotype: Its target is not known.

The sample consisted of PBMCs from blood, taken less than 13 days after vaccination. The chain combines TRBV6-1 with TRBJ2-5; TRBD2 is a possible D gene (7 bases). The source of this sequence is a man aged 45-60 years who received an inactivated influenza vaccine. The CDR3 reads CASSRPGGLETQYF. CDR3 sequence (DNA): TGTGCCAGCTCCCGACCCGGGGGGCTAGAGACCCAGTACTTC.